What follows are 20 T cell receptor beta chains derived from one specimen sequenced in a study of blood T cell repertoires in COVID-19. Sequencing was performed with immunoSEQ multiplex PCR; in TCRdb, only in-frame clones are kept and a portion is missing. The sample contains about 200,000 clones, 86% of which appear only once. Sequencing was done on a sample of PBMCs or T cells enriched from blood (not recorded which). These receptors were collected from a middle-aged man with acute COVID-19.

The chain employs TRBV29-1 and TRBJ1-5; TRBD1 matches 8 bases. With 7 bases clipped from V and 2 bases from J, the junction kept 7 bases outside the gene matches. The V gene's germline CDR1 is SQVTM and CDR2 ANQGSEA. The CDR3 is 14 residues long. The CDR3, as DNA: TGCAGCGCCTTGACAGGGGAGGGCAATCAGCCCCAGCATTTT. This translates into CSALTGEGNQPQHF.

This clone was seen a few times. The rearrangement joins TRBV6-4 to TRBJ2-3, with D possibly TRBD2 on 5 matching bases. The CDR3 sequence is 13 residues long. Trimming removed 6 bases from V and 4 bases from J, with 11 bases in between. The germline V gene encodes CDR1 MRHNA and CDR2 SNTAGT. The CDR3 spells CASSGIGADTQYF. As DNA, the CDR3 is TGTGCCAGCAGCGGGATCGGTGCAGATACGCAGTATTTT.

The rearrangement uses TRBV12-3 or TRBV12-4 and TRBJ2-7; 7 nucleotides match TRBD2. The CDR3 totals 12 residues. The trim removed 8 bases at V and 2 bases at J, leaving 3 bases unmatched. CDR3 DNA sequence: TGTGCCAGCGGGGGAGGGGCCTACGAGCAGTACTTC. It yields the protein CASGGGAYEQYF.

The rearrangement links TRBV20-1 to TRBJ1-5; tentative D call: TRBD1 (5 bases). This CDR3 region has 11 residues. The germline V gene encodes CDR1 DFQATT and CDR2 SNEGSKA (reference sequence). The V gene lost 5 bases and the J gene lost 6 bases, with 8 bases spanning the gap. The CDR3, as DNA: TGCAGTGCTTCAGGGTCTCAGCCCCAGCATTTT. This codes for CSASGSQPQHF.

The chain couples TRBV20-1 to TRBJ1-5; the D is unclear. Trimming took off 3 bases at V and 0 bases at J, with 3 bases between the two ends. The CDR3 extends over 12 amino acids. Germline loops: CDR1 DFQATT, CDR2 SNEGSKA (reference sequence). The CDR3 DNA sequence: TGCAGTGCTAGTCGTAGCAATCAGCCCCAGCATTTT. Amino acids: CSASRSNQPQHF.

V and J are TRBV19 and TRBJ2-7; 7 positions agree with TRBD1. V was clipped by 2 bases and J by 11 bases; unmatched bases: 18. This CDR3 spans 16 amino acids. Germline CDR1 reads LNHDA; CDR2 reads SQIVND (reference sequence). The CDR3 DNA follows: TGTGCCAGTAGTATACTTGTTTCGTCCCCCACGGGACAGAAGTACTTC. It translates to CASSILVSSPTGQKYF. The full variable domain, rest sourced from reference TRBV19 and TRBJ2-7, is DGGITQSPKYLFRKEGQNVTLSCEQNLNHDAMYWYRQDPGQGLRLIYYSQIVNDFQKGDIAEGYSVSREKKESFPLTVTSAQKNPTAFYLCASSILVSSPTGQKYFGPGTRLTVT.

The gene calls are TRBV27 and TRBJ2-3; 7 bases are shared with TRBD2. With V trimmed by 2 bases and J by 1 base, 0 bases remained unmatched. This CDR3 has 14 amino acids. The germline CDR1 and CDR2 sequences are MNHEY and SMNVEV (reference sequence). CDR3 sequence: CASSLRGGTDTQYF. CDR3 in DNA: TGTGCCAGCAGTTTACGGGGGGGCACAGATACGCAGTATTTT.

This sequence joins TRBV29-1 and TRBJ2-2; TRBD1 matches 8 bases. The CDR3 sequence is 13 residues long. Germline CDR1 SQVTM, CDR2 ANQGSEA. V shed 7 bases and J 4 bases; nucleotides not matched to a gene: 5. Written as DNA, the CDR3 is TGCAGCGGTACAGGGGGAGTCACCGGGGAGCTGTTTTTT. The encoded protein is CSGTGGVTGELFF.

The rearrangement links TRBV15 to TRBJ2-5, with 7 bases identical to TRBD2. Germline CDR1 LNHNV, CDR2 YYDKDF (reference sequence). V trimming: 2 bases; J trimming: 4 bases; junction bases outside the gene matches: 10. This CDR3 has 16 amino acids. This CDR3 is CATSRYGAGKGETQYF. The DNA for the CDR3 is TGTGCCACCAGCAGATATGGAGCGGGAAAGGGAGAGACCCAGTACTTC.

CDR3 sequence reads: CASSLGPARYGYTF. The CDR3 bases are TGTGCCAGCAGCCTGGGGCCAGCGAGGTATGGCTACACCTTC. The J gene is TRBJ1-2, the V gene TRBV5-4; D is possibly TRBD1 (5 bases). The ends were cut back, 4 bases at V and 5 bases at J, with 15 bases in the middle. The germline V gene encodes CDR1 SGHNT and CDR2 YYREEE (reference sequence). This CDR3 is built from 14 residues.

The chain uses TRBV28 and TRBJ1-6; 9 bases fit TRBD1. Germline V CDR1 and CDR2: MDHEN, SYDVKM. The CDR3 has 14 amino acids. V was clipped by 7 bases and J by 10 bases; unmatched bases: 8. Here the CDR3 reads CASKAGTGRSPLHF. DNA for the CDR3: TGTGCCAGCAAAGCGGGGACAGGGAGATCACCCCTCCACTTT.

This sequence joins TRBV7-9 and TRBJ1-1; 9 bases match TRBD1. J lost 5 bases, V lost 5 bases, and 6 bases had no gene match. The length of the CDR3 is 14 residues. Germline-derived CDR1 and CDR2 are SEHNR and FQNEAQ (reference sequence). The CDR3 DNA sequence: TGTGCCAGCAGCGCGACAGGGGGTACGACTGAAGCTTTCTTT. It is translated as CASSATGGTTEAFF.

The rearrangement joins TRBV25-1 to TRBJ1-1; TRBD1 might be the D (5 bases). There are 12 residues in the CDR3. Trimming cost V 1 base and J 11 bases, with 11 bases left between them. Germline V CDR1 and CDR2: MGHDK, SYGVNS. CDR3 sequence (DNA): TGTGCCAGCAGTGAATTCGGAGGGGTGGCTTTCTTT. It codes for CASSEFGGVAFF. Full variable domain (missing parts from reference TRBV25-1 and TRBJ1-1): EADIYQTPRYLVIGTGKKITLECSQTMGHDKMYWYQQDPGMELHLIHYSYGVNSTEKGDLSSESTVSRIRTEHFPLTLESARPSHTSQYLCASSEFGGVAFFGQGTRLTVV.

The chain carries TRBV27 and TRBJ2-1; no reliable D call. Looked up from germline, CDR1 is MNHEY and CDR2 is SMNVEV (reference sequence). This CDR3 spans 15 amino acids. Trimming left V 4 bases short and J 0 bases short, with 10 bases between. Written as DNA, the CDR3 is TGTGCCAGCAGTTGGAGACGACCCTCCTACAATGAGCAGTTCTTC. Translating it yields CASSWRRPSYNEQFF.

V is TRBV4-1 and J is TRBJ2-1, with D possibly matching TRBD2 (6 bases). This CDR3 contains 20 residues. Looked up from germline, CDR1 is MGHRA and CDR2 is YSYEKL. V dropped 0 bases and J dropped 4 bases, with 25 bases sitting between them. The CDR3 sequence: CASSQDRGFSGLKLYNEQFF. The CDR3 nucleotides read TGCGCCAGCAGCCAAGATCGGGGGTTTTCCGGACTCAAGCTTTACAATGAGCAGTTCTTC.

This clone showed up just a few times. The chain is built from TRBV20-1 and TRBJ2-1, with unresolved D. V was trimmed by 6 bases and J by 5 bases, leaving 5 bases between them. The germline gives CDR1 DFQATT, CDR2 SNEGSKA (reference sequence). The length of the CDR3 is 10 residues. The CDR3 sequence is CSAPDNEQFF. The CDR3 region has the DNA TGCAGTGCGCCGGACAATGAGCAGTTCTTC.

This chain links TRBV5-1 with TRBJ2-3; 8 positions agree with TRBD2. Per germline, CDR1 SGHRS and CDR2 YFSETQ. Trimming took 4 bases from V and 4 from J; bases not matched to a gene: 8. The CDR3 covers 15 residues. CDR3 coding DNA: TGCGCCAGCAGCCCCGGGGCGGGAGGCTCAGATACGCAGTATTTT. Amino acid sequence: CASSPGAGGSDTQYF.

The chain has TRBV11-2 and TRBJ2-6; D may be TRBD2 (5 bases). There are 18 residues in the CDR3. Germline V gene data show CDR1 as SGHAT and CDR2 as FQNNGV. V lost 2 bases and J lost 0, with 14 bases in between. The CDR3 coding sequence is TGTGCCAGCAGCTTACGGTCCCCCGGAGGCTCTGGGGCCAACGTCCTGACTTTC. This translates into CASSLRSPGGSGANVLTF.

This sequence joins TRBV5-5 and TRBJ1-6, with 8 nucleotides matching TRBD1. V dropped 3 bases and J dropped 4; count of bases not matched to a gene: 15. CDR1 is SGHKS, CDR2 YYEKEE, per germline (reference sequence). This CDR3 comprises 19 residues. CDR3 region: CASSSTWTGSFAYNSPLHF. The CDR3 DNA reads TGTGCCAGCAGCTCGACCTGGACAGGGTCCTTCGCTTATAATTCACCCCTCCACTTT.

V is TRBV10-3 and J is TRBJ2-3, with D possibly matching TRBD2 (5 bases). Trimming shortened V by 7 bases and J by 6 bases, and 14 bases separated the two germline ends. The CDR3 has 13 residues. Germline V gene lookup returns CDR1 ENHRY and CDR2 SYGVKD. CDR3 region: CAITRPGEDTQYF. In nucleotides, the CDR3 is TGTGCCATCACACGCCCCGGGGAGGATACGCAGTATTTT.